The clone carrying this T cell receptor (beta chain) appeared a few times. Its specificity is not known. The data derive from a study of early T cells in non-severe SARS-CoV-2 infection. Overall study context: Chains were not paired, and sequencing was done on bulk RNA from unsorted whole blood. Whole-study findings and limits: Matching with VDJdb favored anti-spike CD8 responses (missing private and CD4 specificities).

One entry per CDR3 protein, called by TCRdb with MiXCR from the 5' RACE reads. Among some 71,000 distinct CDR3 sequences listed, approximately 11% were seen once. The sample here was whole blood, taken at baseline. This sequence was found in an adult who was a healthcare worker with PCR-confirmed SARS-CoV-2 infection or an uninfected control (not recorded which).

The CDR3, as DNA: TGTGCCAGCAGGGAACTAAGCACAGATACGCAGTATTTT. Amino acid sequence: CASRELSTDTQYF. The V and J genes are TRBV27 and TRBJ2-3; unclear D gene. The CDR3 loop spans 13 amino acids. V was trimmed by 6 bases and J by 0 bases, leaving 7 bases between them. Per germline, CDR1 MNHEY and CDR2 SMNVEV (reference sequence).